Below, one T cell receptor (beta chain) is given with its context. The antigen is undetermined. Germline values: CDR1 LGHNA, CDR2 YNFKEQ. The CDR3 consists of 13 residues. The V end lost 0 bases, the J end lost 2 bases, and 3 bases lay between the germline ends. Time point given: peripheral blood 6 weeks after treatment start. Patients each gave 1 to 8 samples, pretreatment and on-treatment. Measured with immunoSEQ multiplex PCR; TCRdb has only the in-frame clones, and not every one. The repertoire holds 95,000 to 130,000 clones, with around 89% as singletons. This sample was included in a study of PD-L1 blockade in urothelial cancer. Study results and caveats: Sub-median blood TCR clonality before treatment predicted longer survival.

This specimen consisted of PBMCs, obtained around atezolizumab (anti-PD-L1) treatment. The chain links TRBV4-2 to TRBJ2-3; D unresolved. This receptor was obtained from a man aged 60 to 69 with urothelial cancer. The DNA for the CDR3 is TGTGCCAGCAGCCAAGACTACACAGATACGCAGTATTTT. This codes for CASSQDYTDTQYF.